This T cell receptor (beta chain) was sequenced during a study of blood T cell repertoires in COVID-19. The overall study: COVID-19 samples collected from the United States, Italy and Spain covered acute and convalescent phases. PBMCs, B-cell-depleted T cells, or T cells provided the cDNA or gDNA that made up the material.

The CDR3 spans 12 residues. CDR1 and CDR2 (germline): SQVTM, ANQGSEA. The germline V and J ends were trimmed by 4 bases and 9 bases, with 13 bases remaining between them. Authors' processing steps: How many nucleated cells were present was estimated from reference gene primer amplification. Using immunoSEQ multiplex PCR, the repertoire was profiled, and TCRdb retains in-frame clones only, with some absent. Clone size and V and J calls were adopted from that table, with D and trimming inferred from the DNA. The profile shows almost 85,000 clones, over 70% of them singletons. The chain couples TRBV29-1 to TRBJ2-1; D gene unclear. This clonotype was obtained from a man older than 75 with active or convalescent COVID-19. The specimen sequenced was peripheral blood. CDR3 amino acids: CSVGGSTGEQFF. For the CDR3, the DNA is TGCAGCGTTGGAGGCAGTACCGGTGAGCAGTTCTTC.